The rows below give T cell receptor beta chains drawn from one sample of a study of blood T cell repertoires in COVID-19. Libraries were prepared by immunoSEQ multiplex PCR; TCRdb keeps only in-frame clonotypes and omits some of them. Among tens of thousands of clones listed, about 85% were seen once. The sample comprised peripheral blood. The source is a man between 45 and 60 years old with acute or convalescent COVID-19. Each CDR3 is given with its conserved first and last residue. Each record gives: clone size, D gene, V gene, J gene, CDR3 length, CDR3 protein, CDR3 DNA. A D gene is named only where the DNA matches it firmly. Size is stated for part of the rows, as once, few or many counts, or as a class when the clone is expanded.

few	.	TRBV7-9	TRBJ2-7	15	CASSLRSQGGYEQYF	TGTGCCAGCAGCTTAAGATCCCAGGGGGGCTACGAGCAGTACTTC
.	TRBD1	TRBV29-1	TRBJ1-2	13	CSVARTGNYGYTF	TGCAGCGTGGCGAGGACAGGAAACTATGGCTACACCTTC
.	TRBD2	TRBV7-8	TRBJ2-2	18	CASGRTGGAVSGTGELFF	TGTGCCAGCGGGCGGACGGGAGGGGCTGTTTCGGGCACCGGGGAGCTGTTTTTT
.	.	TRBV6-5	TRBJ1-1	14	CASSYGGSGTEAFF	TGTGCCAGCAGTTACGGGGGCTCAGGGACTGAAGCTTTCTTT
.	.	TRBV9	TRBJ1-1	14	CASSVLGVGTEAFF	TGTGCCAGCAGCGTGTTAGGGGTTGGCACTGAAGCTTTCTTT
once	.	TRBV10-3	TRBJ1-4	12	CAISPSGEKLFF	TGTGCCATCAGCCCCTCCGGGGAAAAACTGTTTTTT
.	TRBD1	TRBV6-2/TRBV6-3	TRBJ1-1	16	CASSYNPGGGNTEAFF	TGTGCCAGCAGTTACAACCCAGGGGGTGGGAACACTGAAGCTTTCTTT
.	.	TRBV20-1	TRBJ1-2	11	CSALAPDGYTF	TGCAGTGCCCTAGCCCCCGATGGCTACACCTTC
.	TRBD2	TRBV7-3	TRBJ2-1	15	CASSFSGSSYNEQFF	TGTGCCAGCAGCTTCAGCGGGAGCTCCTACAATGAGCAGTTCTTC
.	.	TRBV7-2	TRBJ2-2	14	CASSPTSTAGELFF	TGTGCCAGCAGCCCAACTAGTACGGCCGGGGAGCTGTTTTTT
few	.	TRBV25-1	TRBJ1-2	11	CASRNRDGYTF	TGTGCCAGCAGGAACAGGGACGGCTACACCTTC
.	.	TRBV14	TRBJ2-3	16	CASSPLGAVGTDTQYF	TGTGCCAGCAGCCCCCTAGGGGCAGTCGGCACAGATACGCAGTATTTT
.	.	TRBV5-1	TRBJ2-7	14	CASSLGLESYEQYF	TGCGCCAGCAGCTTGGGACTAGAAAGCTACGAGCAGTACTTC
.	TRBD1	TRBV4-2	TRBJ1-2	16	CASSQDILTGDYGYTF	TGTGCCAGCAGCCAAGACATCCTTACAGGGGACTATGGCTACACCTTC
.	.	TRBV5-4	TRBJ1-1	16	CASSLGPISFDTEAFF	TGTGCCAGCAGCTTGGGGCCGATATCCTTTGACACTGAAGCTTTCTTT
few	TRBD1	TRBV19	TRBJ1-5	15	CASTTQGAGNQPQHF	TGTGCCAGTACCACCCAGGGGGCGGGGAATCAGCCCCAGCATTTT
.	TRBD2	TRBV5-4	TRBJ2-3	18	CASSLLLAGGVGTDTQYF	TGTGCCAGCAGCTTGCTGCTAGCGGGGGGTGTGGGTACAGATACGCAGTATTTT
.	.	TRBV7-2	TRBJ1-5	16	CASSQGQGSNFQPQHF	TGTGCCAGCAGCCAGGGGCAGGGTTCCAATTTTCAGCCCCAGCATTTT
.	.	TRBV5-1	TRBJ2-1	16	CASSLWGGSSYNEQFF	TGCGCCAGCAGCTTGTGGGGTGGGAGCTCCTACAATGAGCAGTTCTTC
.	TRBD1	TRBV6-5	TRBJ2-7	13	CASRETGSYEQYF	TGTGCCAGCAGGGAGACAGGGAGCTACGAGCAGTACTTC
.	.	TRBV7-2	TRBJ2-5	13	CASSAMIQETQYF	TGTGCCAGCAGCGCGATGATCCAAGAGACCCAGTACTTC
.	TRBD2	TRBV2	TRBJ2-3	15	CASRGPGGNTDTQYF	TGTGCCAGCAGGGGCCCCGGGGGGAACACAGATACGCAGTATTTT
once	.	TRBV14	TRBJ2-5	17	CASSQGARQAGVETQYF	TGTGCCAGCAGCCAAGGGGCCAGACAGGCCGGCGTGGAGACCCAGTACTTC
.	TRBD2	TRBV9	TRBJ2-1	17	CASSVVLSGENYNEQFF	TGTGCCAGCAGCGTAGTCCTTAGCGGGGAGAACTACAATGAGCAGTTCTTC
.	.	TRBV6-5	TRBJ1-1	15	CASRTLSSQNTEAFF	TGTGCCAGCAGAACCCTTTCGAGTCAGAACACTGAAGCTTTCTTT
.	.	TRBV6-5	TRBJ2-3	12	CASRSGTDTQYF	TGTGCCAGCCGGTCAGGAACAGATACGCAGTATTTT
.	.	TRBV19	TRBJ2-4	17	CASSISPGGTSKNIQYF	TGTGCCAGTAGTATTAGCCCTGGGGGGACGTCCAAAAACATTCAGTACTTC
.	.	TRBV29-1	TRBJ1-4	13	CSVVGGRGEKLFF	TGCAGCGTTGTCGGGGGGCGCGGGGAAAAACTGTTTTTT
.	.	TRBV24-1	TRBJ2-7	16	CATSDWKAGTSYEQYF	TGTGCCACCAGTGATTGGAAAGCCGGGACAAGCTACGAGCAGTACTTC
.	.	TRBV19	TRBJ1-5	16	CASSIPGGAGNRPQHF	TGTGCCAGTAGTATCCCGGGGGGGGCTGGTAATCGGCCCCAGCATTTT
.	.	TRBV18	TRBJ1-1	15	CASSQLSGGMTEAFF	TGTGCCAGCTCACAGCTTTCGGGGGGCATGACTGAAGCTTTCTTT
.	TRBD2	TRBV7-2	TRBJ2-3	16	CASSITSGGSTDTQYF	TGTGCCAGCAGCATTACTAGCGGGGGTAGCACAGATACGCAGTATTTT
.	.	TRBV21-1	TRBJ2-6	19	CASSKVGGPGSSGANVLTF	TGTGCCAGCAGCAAAGTGGGGGGACCAGGGTCCTCTGGGGCCAACGTCCTGACTTTC
.	.	TRBV2	TRBJ1-6	13	CASSAGENSPLHF	TGTGCCAGCAGTGCCGGGGAAAATTCACCCCTCCACTTT
.	.	TRBV5-4	TRBJ2-1	16	CASSWGGESSYNEQFF	TGTGCCAGCAGCTGGGGGGGCGAGAGCTCCTACAATGAGCAGTTCTTC
.	TRBD1	TRBV19	TRBJ1-1	13	CASSRGAGSIAFF	TGTGCCAGTAGCAGGGGGGCAGGGTCTATTGCTTTCTTT
.	.	TRBV10-3	TRBJ1-1	11	CAISQTDEAFF	TGTGCCATCAGTCAGACAGATGAAGCTTTCTTT
.	TRBD2	TRBV5-1	TRBJ2-3	15	CASSLGGGSTDTQYF	TGCGCCAGCAGCTTGGGCGGGGGTTCCACAGATACGCAGTATTTT
once	.	TRBV5-1	TRBJ2-1	19	CASSLGTVPGGRGFNEQFF	TGCGCCAGCAGCTTGGGGACAGTTCCCGGTGGTCGGGGATTTAATGAGCAGTTCTTC
once	TRBD1	TRBV6-5	TRBJ1-3	15	CASSRQGLSGNTIYF	TGTGCCAGCAGTAGACAGGGCCTCTCTGGAAACACCATATATTTT
few	.	TRBV6-2/TRBV6-3	TRBJ2-7	11	CASSEFYEQYF	TGTGCCAGCAGTGAGTTCTACGAGCAGTACTTC
.	.	TRBV28	TRBJ1-2	15	CASSASTGSFYGYTF	TGTGCCAGCAGTGCATCGACAGGTTCCTTCTATGGCTACACCTTC
.	.	TRBV19	TRBJ1-1	12	CASSILNTEAFF	TGTGCCAGTAGTATCTTGAACACTGAAGCTTTCTTT